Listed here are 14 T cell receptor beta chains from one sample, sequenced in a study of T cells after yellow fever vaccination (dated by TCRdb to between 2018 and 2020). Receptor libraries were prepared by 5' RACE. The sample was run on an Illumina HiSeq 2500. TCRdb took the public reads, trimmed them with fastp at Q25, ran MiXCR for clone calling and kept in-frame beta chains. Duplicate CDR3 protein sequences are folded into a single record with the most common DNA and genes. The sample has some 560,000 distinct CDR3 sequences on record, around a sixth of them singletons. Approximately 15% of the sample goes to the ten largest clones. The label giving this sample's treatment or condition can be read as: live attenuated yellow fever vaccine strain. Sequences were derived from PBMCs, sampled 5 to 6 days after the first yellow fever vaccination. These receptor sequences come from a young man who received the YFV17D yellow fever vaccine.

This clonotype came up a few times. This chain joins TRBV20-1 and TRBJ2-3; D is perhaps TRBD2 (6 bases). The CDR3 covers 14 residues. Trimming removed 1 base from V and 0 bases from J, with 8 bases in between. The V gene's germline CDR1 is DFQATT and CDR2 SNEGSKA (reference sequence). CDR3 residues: CSARGLVSTDTQYF. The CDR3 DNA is TGCAGTGCTAGAGGACTAGTTAGCACAGATACGCAGTATTTT.

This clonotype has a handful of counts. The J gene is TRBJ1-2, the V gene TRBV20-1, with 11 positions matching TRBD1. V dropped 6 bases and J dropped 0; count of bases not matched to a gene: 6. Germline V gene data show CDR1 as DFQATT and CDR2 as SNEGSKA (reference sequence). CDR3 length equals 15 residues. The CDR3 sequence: CSAGQGAQANYGYTF. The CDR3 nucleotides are TGCAGTGCCGGACAGGGGGCTCAGGCTAACTATGGCTACACCTTC.

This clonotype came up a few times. DNA of the CDR3: TGTGCCAGCAGCTTAGGGAACTCCGGGACAGCCACTCAAGAGACCCAGTACTTC. Protein product: CASSLGNSGTATQETQYF. J is TRBJ2-5 and V is TRBV7-6; 7 nucleotides agree with TRBD1. The CDR3 contains 18 residues. Germline V CDR1 and CDR2: SGHVS, FNYEAQ. The J segment lost 2 bases and the V segment lost 1 base, leaving 13 bases of the junction unmatched.

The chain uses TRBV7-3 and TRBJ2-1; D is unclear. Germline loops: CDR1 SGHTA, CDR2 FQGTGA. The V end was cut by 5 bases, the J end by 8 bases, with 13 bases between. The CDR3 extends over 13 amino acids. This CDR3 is CASSPRVSYEQFF. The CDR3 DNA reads TGTGCCAGCAGCCCCAGAGTTAGCTATGAGCAGTTCTTC.

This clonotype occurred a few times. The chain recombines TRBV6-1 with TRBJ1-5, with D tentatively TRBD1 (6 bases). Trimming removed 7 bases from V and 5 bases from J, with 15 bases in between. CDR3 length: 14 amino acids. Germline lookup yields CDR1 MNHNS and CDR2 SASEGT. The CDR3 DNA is TGTGCCAGCACCCCACAGGGAGGACATCAGCCCCAGCATTTT. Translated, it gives CASTPQGGHQPQHF.

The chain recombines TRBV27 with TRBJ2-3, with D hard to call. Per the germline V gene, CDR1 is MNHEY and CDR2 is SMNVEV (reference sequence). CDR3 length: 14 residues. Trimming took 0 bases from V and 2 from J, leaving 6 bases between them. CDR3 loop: CASSLSVDTDTQYF. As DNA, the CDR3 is TGTGCCAGCAGTTTATCTGTCGACACAGATACGCAGTATTTT.

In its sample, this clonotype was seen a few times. In DNA, the CDR3 is TGTGCCAGCAGTTCACACAGGTTTAACTATGGCTACACCTTC. Amino acid sequence: CASSSHRFNYGYTF. The V gene is TRBV6-5, the J gene TRBJ1-2; D may be TRBD1 (5 bases). CDR1 is MNHEY, CDR2 SVGAGI, per germline. The CDR3 runs to 14 residues. V was shortened by 4 bases and J by 1 base, with 10 bases between the two germline ends.

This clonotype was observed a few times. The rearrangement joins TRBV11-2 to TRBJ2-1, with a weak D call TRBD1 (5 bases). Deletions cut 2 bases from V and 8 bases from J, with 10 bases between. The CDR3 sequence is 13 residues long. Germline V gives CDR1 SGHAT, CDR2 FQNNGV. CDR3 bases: TGTGCCAGCAGCTTATTCCCAGGGTATGAGCAGTTCTTC. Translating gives CASSLFPGYEQFF.

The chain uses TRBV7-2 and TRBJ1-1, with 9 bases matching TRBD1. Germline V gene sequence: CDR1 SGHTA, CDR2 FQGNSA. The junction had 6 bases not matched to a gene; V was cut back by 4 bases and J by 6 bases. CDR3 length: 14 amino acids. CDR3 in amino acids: CASSWDREIPEAFF. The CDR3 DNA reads TGTGCCAGCAGCTGGGACAGGGAGATACCTGAAGCTTTCTTT.

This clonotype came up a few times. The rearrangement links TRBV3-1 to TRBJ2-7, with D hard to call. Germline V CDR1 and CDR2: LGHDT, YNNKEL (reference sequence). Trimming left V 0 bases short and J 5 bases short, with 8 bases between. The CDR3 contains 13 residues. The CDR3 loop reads CASSQDAAHEQYF. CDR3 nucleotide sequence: TGTGCCAGCAGCCAAGATGCCGCCCACGAGCAGTACTTC.

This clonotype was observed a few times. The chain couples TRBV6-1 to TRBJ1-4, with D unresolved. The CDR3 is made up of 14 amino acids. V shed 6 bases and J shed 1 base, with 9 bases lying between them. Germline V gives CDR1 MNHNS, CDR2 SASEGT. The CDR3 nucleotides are TGTGCCAGCAGCCCTAGGGAAACTAATGAAAAACTGTTTTTT. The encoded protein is CASSPRETNEKLFF.

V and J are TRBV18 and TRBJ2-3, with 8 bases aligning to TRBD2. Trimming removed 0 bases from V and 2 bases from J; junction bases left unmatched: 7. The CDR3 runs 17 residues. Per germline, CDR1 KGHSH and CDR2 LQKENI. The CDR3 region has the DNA TGTGCCAGCTCACCACCAGCCGCGGGGGGTTACACAGATACGCAGTATTTT. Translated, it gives CASSPPAAGGYTDTQYF. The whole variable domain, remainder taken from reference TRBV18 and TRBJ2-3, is NAGVMQNPRHLVRRRGQEARLRCSPMKGHSHVYWYRQLPEEGLKFMVYLQKENIIDESGMPKERFSAEFPKEGPSILRIQQVVRGDSAAYFCASSPPAAGGYTDTQYFGPGTRLTVL.

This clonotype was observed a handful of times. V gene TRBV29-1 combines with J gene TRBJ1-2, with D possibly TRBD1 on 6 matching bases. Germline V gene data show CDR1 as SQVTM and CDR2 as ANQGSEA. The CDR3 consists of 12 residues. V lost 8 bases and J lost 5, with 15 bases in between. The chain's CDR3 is CSIHRAGYGYTF. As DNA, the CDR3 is TGCAGCATTCACAGGGCGGGGTATGGCTACACCTTC.

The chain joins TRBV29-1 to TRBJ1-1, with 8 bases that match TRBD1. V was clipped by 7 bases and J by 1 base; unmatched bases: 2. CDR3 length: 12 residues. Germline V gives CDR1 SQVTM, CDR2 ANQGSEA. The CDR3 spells CSATGGNTEAFF. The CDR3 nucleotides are TGCAGCGCCACAGGGGGGAACACTGAAGCTTTCTTT.